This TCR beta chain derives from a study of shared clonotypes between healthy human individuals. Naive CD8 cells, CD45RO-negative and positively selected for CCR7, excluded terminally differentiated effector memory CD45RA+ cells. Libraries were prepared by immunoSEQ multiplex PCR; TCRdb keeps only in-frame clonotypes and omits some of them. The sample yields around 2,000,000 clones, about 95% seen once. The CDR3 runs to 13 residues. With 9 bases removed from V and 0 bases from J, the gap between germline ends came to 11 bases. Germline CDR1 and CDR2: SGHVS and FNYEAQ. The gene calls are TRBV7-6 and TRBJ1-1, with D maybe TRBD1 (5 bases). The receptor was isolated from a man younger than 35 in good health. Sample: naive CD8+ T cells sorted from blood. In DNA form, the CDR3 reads TGTGCCAGTTCCCAGGGAGTGAACACTGAAGCTTTCTTT. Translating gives CASSQGVNTEAFF.